This TCR beta chain was captured by sequencing in a study of T cell responses to AZD1222 COVID-19 vaccine. The repertoire was sequenced with immunoSEQ multiplex PCR; TCRdb's copy has only in-frame clones and lacks some. The sample records under 150,000 clones, around 90% being singletons. Recipients boosted at about 4 weeks or about 12 weeks are pooled. Study results and caveats: Within unmutated variant regions lay the reported targets of nearly half of spike-specific TCRs. Compared with day 0, the breadth and depth of the Spike-specific TCR repertoire rose significantly after two doses of AZD1222.

Of note for this clone: Its target is not known.

V gave up 4 bases and J gave up 1 base, with 13 bases separating them. From germline, CDR1 is KGHSH and CDR2 LQKENI. The CDR3 sequence is 16 residues long. The sequencing here drew on peripheral blood, taken 28 days after the second AZD1222 dose. The source is an adult who received the AZD1222 COVID-19 vaccine. This sequence joins TRBV18 and TRBJ2-2; D gene uncertain. The DNA for the CDR3 is TGTGCCAGCTCACTCCTCGCGGACGAGAACACCGGGGAGCTGTTTTTT. It codes for CASSLLADENTGELFF.